These 9 T cell receptor beta chains were all obtained from the same sample, sequenced in a study of shared clonotypes between healthy human individuals. CD45RO-negative, CCR7-positively selected cells formed the naive CD8 fraction, excluding terminally differentiated effector memory CD45RA+ cells. Generated by immunoSEQ multiplex PCR, the TCRdb table keeps only in-frame clones and is missing some. The sample shows around 2.1 million clones, about 93% of them seen only once. The sample consisted of naive CD8+ T cells from PBMCs. The receptor set was obtained from a man aged 18 to 29 in good health. Some clones in this sample may be carry-over from other donors' samples.

This clone was seen only once. The gene calls are TRBV14 and TRBJ2-1, with TRBD1 matching over 7 bases. The CDR3 loop spans 15 amino acids. V trimming: 1 base; J trimming: 1 base; junction bases outside the gene matches: 1. The germline gives CDR1 SGHDN, CDR2 FVKESK. CDR3 coding DNA: TGTGCCAGCAGCCAAGGGGACAGTTCCTACAATGAGCAGTTCTTC. Protein product: CASSQGDSSYNEQFF.

This sequence joins TRBV7-9 and TRBJ2-7; the D is unclear. There are 10 residues in the CDR3. Trimming stripped 10 bases from V and 5 bases from J, with 9 bases between. Germline assignment: CDR1 SEHNR and CDR2 FQNEAQ (reference sequence). CDR3 bases: TGTGCCATAAACCCTCACGAGCAGTACTTC. Its protein is CAINPHEQYF. The full variable domain, with the rest looked up from reference TRBV7-9 and TRBJ2-7, is DTGVSQNPRHKITKRGQNVTFRCDPISEHNRLYWYRQTLGQGPEFLTYFQNEAQLEKSRLLSDRFSAERPKGSFSTLEIQRTEQGDSAMYLCAINPHEQYFGPGTRLTVT.

The chain is built from TRBV28 and TRBJ2-7, with D perhaps assigned TRBD1 or TRBD2 (5 bases each). CDR1 and CDR2 (germline): MDHEN, SYDVKM. The ends were cut back, 5 bases at V and 3 bases at J, with 17 bases in the middle. The CDR3 has 15 residues. This CDR3 reads CASSPGTEGYYEQYF. The CDR3 nucleotides read TGTGCCAGCAGTCCCGGGACCGAGGGCTACTACGAGCAGTACTTC.

The chain is built from TRBV6-6 and TRBJ2-2, with D tentatively TRBD1 (5 bases). CDR3 size: 16 residues. V was cut by 7 bases and J by 1 base, with 16 bases left in between. Germline lookup yields CDR1 MNHNY and CDR2 SVGAGI (reference sequence). CDR3 amino acids: CASTHPGQGNTGELFF. The CDR3 DNA reads TGTGCCAGCACCCACCCCGGACAAGGGAACACCGGGGAGCTGTTTTTT.

This clone was counted once. CDR3 loop: CASSQDLGTVAYEQYF. The DNA of the CDR3 is TGCGCCAGCAGCCAAGATCTAGGGACAGTAGCCTACGAGCAGTACTTC. The rearrangement uses TRBV4-3 and TRBJ2-7, with TRBD1 identical over 7 bases. The length of the CDR3 is 16 residues. The ends lost 0 bases at V and 2 bases at J; junction bases unmatched: 7. Germline V gene lookup returns CDR1 LGHNA and CDR2 YSLEER.

As for this clone: An end of the junction does not agree with germline; a read error may underlie this. V usage is TRBV27 and J usage is TRBJ2-7; 14 bases agree with TRBD2. CDR3 length equals 16 residues. Germline V lookup: CDR1 MNHEY, CDR2 SMNVEV (reference sequence). The CDR3 loop reads CASRLGTSGRYYGQYF. The DNA for the CDR3 is TGTGCCAGCAGGCTTGGGACTAGCGGGAGATATTACGGGCAGTACTTC.

A word on this clone: Other DNA sequences from this sample encode an identical CDR3 as well. This chain uses TRBV7-9 with TRBJ2-7; 9 bases align to TRBD1. CDR1 is SEHNR and CDR2 is FQNEAQ in the germline V gene (reference sequence). V lost 2 bases to trimming and J lost 0 bases; unmatched junction nucleotides: 5. This CDR3 has 16 residues. This CDR3 is CASSLPGTGYSYEQYF. CDR3 in DNA: TGTGCCAGCAGCTTACCCGGGACAGGGTACTCCTACGAGCAGTACTTC.

The CDR3 coding sequence is TGTGCCAGCAGCTCGGGGACGTTACAAGAGACCCAGTACTTC. This sequence encodes CASSSGTLQETQYF. The chain links TRBV5-6 to TRBJ2-5; D possibly uses TRBD1 or TRBD2 (5 bases each). Germline assignment: CDR1 SGHDT and CDR2 YYEEEE. V lost 3 bases and J lost 2, with 11 bases in between. This CDR3 is built from 14 residues.

This clone has only one observation. The rearrangement uses TRBV5-1 and TRBJ2-3; no clear D gene. V lost 0 bases and J lost 0, with 14 bases in between. Germline V gene data show CDR1 as SGHRS and CDR2 as YFSETQ. The CDR3 runs 17 residues. The CDR3 reads CASSLEGLSSSTDTQYF. In DNA, the CDR3 is TGCGCCAGCAGCTTGGAAGGCCTGTCGTCTAGCACAGATACGCAGTATTTT.